The 3 T cell receptor beta chains below all came from one sample that was sequenced in a study of type 1 regulatory T cells. These TCRs' antigens remain unknown. One entry per CDR3 protein, called by TCRdb with MiXCR from the reads. This sample carries about 60,000 distinct CDR3 sequences, 62% of them seen once, and the ten largest clones take roughly 1.9%. The material sequenced was cultured non-Tr1 T cells, either the whole culture or a sorted T cell fraction (not recorded which). Receptor source: a human donor in good health.

V gene TRBV15 combines with J gene TRBJ2-5; D not certain. The V end lost 5 bases, the J end lost 7 bases, and 17 bases lay between the germline ends. CDR3 length: 14 amino acids. CDR1 and CDR2 (germline): LNHNV, YYDKDF (reference sequence). For the CDR3, the DNA is TGTGCCACCAGCCAACCAAGCATGGTCGGGACCCAGTACTTC. It codes for CATSQPSMVGTQYF.

This clonotype was observed many times. V is TRBV5-1 and J is TRBJ2-2, with 11 bases identical to TRBD2. Germline CDR1 reads SGHRS; CDR2 reads YFSETQ. This CDR3 is 17 amino acids long. Losses at the gene ends were 4 bases for V and 5 bases for J; bases not matched to a gene: 10. This CDR3 reads CASSHISGLAATGELFF. The CDR3 DNA reads as TGCGCCAGCAGCCATATCTCGGGACTAGCGGCGACCGGGGAGCTGTTTTTT.

This chain links TRBV7-9 with TRBJ2-2, with 7 positions matching TRBD2. With V trimmed by 5 bases and J by 0 bases, 9 bases remained unmatched. The germline V gene encodes CDR1 SEHNR and CDR2 FQNEAQ (reference sequence). The CDR3 totals 17 residues. The CDR3 is CASSPTPAGTNTGELFF. CDR3 nucleotide sequence: TGTGCCAGCAGCCCGACCCCAGCGGGAACGAACACCGGGGAGCTGTTTTTT.